The present entry profiles one TCR beta chain with its context. In this sample, this clone turned up once. Its antigen specificity is not known. No much larger clone exists at a distance of one base, and base qualities are not known. Thymus tissue was collected as surgical resects that were removed during corrective cardiac surgery. In Finland, the donors were immunologically healthy infants who were having open corrective cardiac surgery for congenital heart defects. Thymocytes were freed from the tissue by mechanical means and kept at -70 degrees C as pellets of roughly 9.5-31 million cells. A QIAsymphony instrument was used to extract genomic DNA from the frozen cell pellets. Using the immunoSEQ multiplex PCR assay, the TCRB and TCRAD loci were amplified from a standardized quantity of quality-controlled genomic DNA. Amplicons spanned the V(D)J region at a length sufficient to cover the CDR3 and identify V and J genes. The commercial immunoSEQ service was used to sequence amplicons on an Illumina platform. The published analysis was carried out like this. Primer bias and sequencing errors were corrected using previously described methods, and TCRAD and TCRB definitions followed the IMGT database. Repertoires were analysed with immunoSEQ Analyzer 3.0 and VDJTools, covering basic statistics, V/J segment usage, diversity estimates, rarefaction and pairwise overlap. Chao1, ChaoE, Efron-Thisted, Shannon and inverse Simpson indices were used to estimate diversity, which was also estimated on datasets down-sampled to the smallest sample. Repertoire overlap used strict matching of CDR3 nucleotide sequence, V gene and J gene, with Jaccard-based multidimensional scaling clustering. The table comes from immuneACCESS by way of TCRdb, which keeps in-frame sequences with V and J called. Part of the clones is missing from these tables; in studies checked, under half for an unresolved V gene and the rest for unknown reasons. V and J calls and clone size are those listed in that table; D and trimming were worked out from the DNA. The sample table records tens of thousands of clones; approximately 95% of these occur just once. The ten largest clones capture around 0.03% of the sample.

A distance of 27 bases separates the germline ends of V and J, which lose 0 bases and 5 bases respectively. CDR1 and CDR2, per the germline V gene, are SGHRS and YFSETQ. The CDR3 starts with the cysteine, ends with the phenylalanine, and has 20 residues. Here the CDR3 DNA is all that survives: 60 bases in frame from base 1. These data are taken from a study of human thymus T cells (dated by TCRdb to the early 2020s). About the full investigation: The study characterized TCR alpha and beta repertoires from about 8 infant thymus samples and a few related peripheral blood samples. The infant donors were roughly 7 to 250 days old, and the cohort included several males and two females.

Overall results and qualifications from the work: According to the related research, thymic TCR repertoires were highly overlapping among unrelated individuals. Both the thymic and the peripheral blood repertoires appeared to show biased V and J gene segment usage. On average, thymus samples gave 650,000 to 850,000 unique TCRB clonotypes, whereas blood samples gave about 84,000.

The chain couples TRBV5-1 to TRBJ2-1; the D match is possibly TRBD1 or TRBD2, with 6 bases aligned in each. Sample: thymus tissue. This TCR derives from a girl less than two years old with a congenital heart defect but otherwise immunologically healthy. The CDR3 sequence is CASSLAAGGGYLNSDNEQFF. The DNA sequence is as follows: TGCGCCAGCAGCTTGGCCGCAGGAGGGGGTTACCTTAACAGCGACAATGAGCAGTTCTTC.